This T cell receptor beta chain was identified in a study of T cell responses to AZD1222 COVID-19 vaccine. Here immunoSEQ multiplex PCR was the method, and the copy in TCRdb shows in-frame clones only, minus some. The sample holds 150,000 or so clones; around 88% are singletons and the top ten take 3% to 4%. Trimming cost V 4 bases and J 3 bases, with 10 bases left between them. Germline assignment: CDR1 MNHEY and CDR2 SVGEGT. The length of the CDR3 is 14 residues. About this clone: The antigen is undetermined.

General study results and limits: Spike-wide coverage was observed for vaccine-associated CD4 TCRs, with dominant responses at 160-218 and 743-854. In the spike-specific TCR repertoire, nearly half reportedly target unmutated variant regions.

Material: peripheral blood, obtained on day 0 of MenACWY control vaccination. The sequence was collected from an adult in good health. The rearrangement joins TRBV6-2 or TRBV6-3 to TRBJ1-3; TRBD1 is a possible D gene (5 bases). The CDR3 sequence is CASSSRDGGNTIYF. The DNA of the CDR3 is TGTGCCAGCAGTTCCCGGGACGGTGGAAACACCATATATTTT.